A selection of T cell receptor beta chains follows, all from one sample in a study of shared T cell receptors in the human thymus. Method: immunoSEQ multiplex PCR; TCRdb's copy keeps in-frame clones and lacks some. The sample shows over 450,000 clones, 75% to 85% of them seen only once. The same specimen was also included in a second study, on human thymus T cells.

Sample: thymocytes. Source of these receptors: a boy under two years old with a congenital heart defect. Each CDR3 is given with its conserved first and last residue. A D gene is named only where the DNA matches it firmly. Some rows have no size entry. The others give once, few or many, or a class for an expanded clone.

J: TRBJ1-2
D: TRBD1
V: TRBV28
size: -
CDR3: CASSFRDRGPRGYTF
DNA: TGTGCCAGCAGTTTCCGGGACAGGGGGCCCCGTGGCTACACCTTC

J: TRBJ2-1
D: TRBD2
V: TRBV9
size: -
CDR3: CASSVASSGSSYNEQFF
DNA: TGTGCCAGCAGCGTAGCTTCTAGCGGGAGCTCCTACAATGAGCAGTTCTTC

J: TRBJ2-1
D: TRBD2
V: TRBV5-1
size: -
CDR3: CASSGHTSGFYNEQFF
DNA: TGCGCCAGCAGCGGGCACACTAGCGGATTTTACAATGAGCAGTTCTTC

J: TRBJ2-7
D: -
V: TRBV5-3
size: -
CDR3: CARSLDLRVSYEQYF
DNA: TGTGCCAGAAGCTTGGACCTCAGGGTTAGCTACGAGCAGTACTTC

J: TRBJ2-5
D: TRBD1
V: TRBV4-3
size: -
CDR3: CASSQGSDRGEEETQYF
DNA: TGCGCCAGCAGCCAAGGGTCGGACAGGGGCGAGGAGGAGACCCAGTACTTC

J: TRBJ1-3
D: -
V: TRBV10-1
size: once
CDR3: CASSTDSSGNTIYF
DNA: TGCGCCAGCAGTACGGACAGCTCTGGAAACACCATATATTTT

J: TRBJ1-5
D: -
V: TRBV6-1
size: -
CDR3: CAIRSGGGFNQPQHF
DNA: TGTGCCATCCGGTCGGGTGGCGGGTTCAATCAGCCCCAGCATTTT

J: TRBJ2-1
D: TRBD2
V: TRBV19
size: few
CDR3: CASSIGTSGNLYNEQFF
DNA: TGTGCCAGTAGTATAGGGACTAGCGGGAACCTCTACAATGAGCAGTTCTTC

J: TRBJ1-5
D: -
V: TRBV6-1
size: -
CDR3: CASTPLRGANQPQHF
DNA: TGTGCCAGCACCCCTCTTCGGGGGGCCAATCAGCCCCAGCATTTT

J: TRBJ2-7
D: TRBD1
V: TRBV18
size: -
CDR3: CASSPLFHRGQKPYEQYF
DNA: TGTGCCAGCTCACCACTATTCCACAGGGGCCAAAAACCCTACGAGCAGTACTTC

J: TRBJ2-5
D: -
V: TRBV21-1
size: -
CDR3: CASSKGDTETQYF
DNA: TGTGCCAGCAGCAAAGGAGATACGGAGACCCAGTACTTC

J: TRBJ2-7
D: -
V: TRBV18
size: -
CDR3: CASSPETDIGEQYF
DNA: TGTGCCAGCTCACCGGAGACAGACATAGGCGAGCAGTACTTC

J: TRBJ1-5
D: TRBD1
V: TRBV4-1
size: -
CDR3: CASSHHRDRGIPQHF
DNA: TGCGCCAGCAGCCATCACCGGGACAGGGGAATACCCCAGCATTTT

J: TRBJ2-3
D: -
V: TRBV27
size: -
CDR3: CASSSRDTQYF
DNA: TGTGCCAGCAGTTCTCGAGATACGCAGTATTTT

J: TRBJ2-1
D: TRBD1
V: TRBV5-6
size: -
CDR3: CASSRKETGSSFVYNEQFF
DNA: TGTGCCAGCAGCCGGAAAGAGACAGGGTCTTCTTTCGTTTACAATGAGCAGTTCTTC

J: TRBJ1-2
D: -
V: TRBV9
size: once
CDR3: CASSGLSYGYTF
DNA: TGTGCCAGCAGCGGACTCTCCTATGGCTACACCTTC

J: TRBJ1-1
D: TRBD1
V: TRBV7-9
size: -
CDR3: CASSFPGGYTEAFF
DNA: TGTGCCAGCAGCTTCCCAGGGGGCTACACTGAAGCTTTCTTT

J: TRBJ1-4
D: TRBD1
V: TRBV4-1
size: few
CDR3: CASSQDPHRGPHEKLFF
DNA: TGCGCCAGCAGCCAAGACCCTCACAGGGGACCACATGAAAAACTGTTTTTT

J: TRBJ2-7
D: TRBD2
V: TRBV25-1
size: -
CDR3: CASSEGAGAAYEQYF
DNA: TGTGCCAGCAGTGAGGGAGCGGGGGCCGCCTACGAGCAGTACTTC

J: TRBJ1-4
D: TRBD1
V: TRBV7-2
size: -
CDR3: CASSTRDRVNEKLFF
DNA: TGTGCCAGCAGCACCAGGGACAGGGTGAATGAAAAACTGTTTTTT

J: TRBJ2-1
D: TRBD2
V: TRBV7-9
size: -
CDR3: CASSFAPSGRLNEQFF
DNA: TGTGCCAGCAGCTTCGCCCCTAGCGGGAGACTCAATGAGCAGTTCTTC

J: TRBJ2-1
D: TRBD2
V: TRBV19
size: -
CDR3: CASSIGVGSGRTPYNEQFF
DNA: TGTGCCAGTAGTATTGGTGTAGGTAGCGGGAGGACTCCCTACAATGAGCAGTTCTTC

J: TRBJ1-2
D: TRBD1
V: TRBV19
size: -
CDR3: CASTHGQAWDYGYTF
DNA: TGTGCCAGTACCCATGGACAGGCCTGGGACTATGGCTACACCTTC

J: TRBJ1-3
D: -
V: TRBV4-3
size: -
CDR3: CASSHRTRGNTIYF
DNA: TGCGCCAGCAGCCACCGGACAAGGGGAAACACCATATATTTT

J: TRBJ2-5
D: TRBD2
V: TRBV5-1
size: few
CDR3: CASSLPGLVDRETQYF
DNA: TGCGCCAGCAGCTTACCCGGACTAGTTGATAGAGAGACCCAGTACTTC

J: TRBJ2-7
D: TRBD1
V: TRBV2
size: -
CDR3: CASSELGTGLPNLSYEQYF
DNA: TGTGCCAGCAGTGAATTAGGGACAGGACTTCCTAATCTCTCCTACGAGCAGTACTTC

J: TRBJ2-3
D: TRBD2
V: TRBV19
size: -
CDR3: CASSSPTLSGRAEGCGDTQYF
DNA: TGTGCCAGTAGTTCGCCTACCCTCAGCGGGAGGGCCGAGGGATGCGGAGATACGCAGTATTTT

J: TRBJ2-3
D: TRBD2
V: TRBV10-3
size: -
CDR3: CAISLAGGPGTDTQYF
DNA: TGTGCCATCAGTCTAGCGGGAGGGCCGGGCACAGATACGCAGTATTTT

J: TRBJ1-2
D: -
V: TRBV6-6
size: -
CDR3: CASSYAEEGYTF
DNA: TGTGCCAGCAGTTACGCCGAGGAGGGCTACACCTTC

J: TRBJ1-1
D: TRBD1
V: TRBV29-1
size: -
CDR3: CSVGVGDRGAMNTEAFF
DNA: TGCAGCGTTGGGGTGGGGGACAGGGGGGCGATGAACACTGAAGCTTTCTTT

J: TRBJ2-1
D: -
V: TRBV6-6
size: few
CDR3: CASKSSANKNEQFF
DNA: TGTGCCAGCAAGTCTAGCGCGAACAAAAATGAGCAGTTCTTC

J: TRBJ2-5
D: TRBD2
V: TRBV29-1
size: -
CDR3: CSVPPGSGRAGETQYF
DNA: TGCAGCGTTCCCCCAGGTAGCGGGAGGGCCGGGGAGACCCAGTACTTC

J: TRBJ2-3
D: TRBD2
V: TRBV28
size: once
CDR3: CASSFSAGGSADTQYF
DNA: TGTGCCAGCAGTTTTTCGGCGGGAGGATCGGCAGATACGCAGTATTTT